This TCR beta chain emerged from a study of shared clonotypes between healthy human individuals. TCRdb's copy holds only in-frame clones and misses some; the assay was immunoSEQ multiplex PCR. Of about 500,000 clones in the sample, roughly 80% were seen once. This CDR3 comprises 16 residues. Trimming at V came to 7 bases and at J to 2 bases, leaving 11 bases not matched to a gene. Germline values: CDR1 SQVTM, CDR2 ANQGSEA. This sequence joins TRBV29-1 and TRBJ2-1; 10 bases map to TRBD1. This TCR was recovered from a woman aged 40-49 years in good health. Some clones in this sample may be carry-over from other donors' samples. Sequencing was done on a sample of PBMCs. In DNA form, the CDR3 reads TGCAGCGCCTCAGGTGGGACAGGGGCAACCTACAATGAGCAGTTCTTC. It specifies CSASGGTGATYNEQFF.